This passage covers 23 T cell receptor beta chains from one sample sequenced in a study of T cells in localized non-small cell lung cancer. Measured with immunoSEQ multiplex PCR; TCRdb has only the in-frame clones, and not every one. The sample lists 6,000 to 7,500 clones; around 52% were seen once. This specimen consisted of lymph node tissue, obtained before any cancer treatment. All receptors come from an older female donor with stage I lung adenocarcinoma.

This clone was detected once. This sequence joins TRBV19 and TRBJ1-5; D perhaps matches TRBD1 (5 bases). The CDR3 has 17 amino acids. Trimming removed 3 bases at V and 0 bases at J, with 15 bases between. The germline V gene has CDR1 LNHDA and CDR2 SQIVND (reference sequence). The CDR3 DNA reads TGTGCCAGTAGTATCTCCTCCGGGACTTCTAGCAATCAGCCCCAGCATTTT. It translates to CASSISSGTSSNQPQHF.

This sequence joins TRBV29-1 and TRBJ2-1; TRBD2 aligns across 11 bases. The junction had 10 bases not matched to a gene; V was cut back by 0 bases and J by 9 bases. The CDR3 covers 16 residues. CDR1 and CDR2 from the germline V gene are SQVTM and ANQGSEA. CDR3 loop: CSVEDPIAGGFSEQFF. CDR3 in DNA: TGCAGCGTTGAAGATCCCATAGCGGGAGGGTTTAGTGAGCAGTTCTTC.

The gene calls are TRBV28 and TRBJ1-5; D unclear. The CDR3 contains 13 residues. In germline, CDR1 is MDHEN, CDR2 SYDVKM. V dropped 4 bases and J dropped 7 bases, with 11 bases sitting between them. CDR3 bases: TGTGCCAGCAGTTCCCTCCGGGAGCAGCCCCAGCATTTT. It codes for CASSSLREQPQHF. Using reference TRBV28 and TRBJ1-5 for the parts outside the CDR3, the full variable domain is DVKVTQSSRYLVKRTGEKVFLECVQDMDHENMFWYRQDPGLGLRLIYFSYDVKMKEKGDIPEGYSVSREKKERFSLILESASTNQTSMYLCASSSLREQPQHFGDGTRLSIL.

V usage is TRBV15 and J usage is TRBJ1-1, with D perhaps matching TRBD1 (5 bases). The V and J ends lost 3 bases and 0 bases respectively, with 11 bases between them. The CDR3 totals 15 residues. Germline CDR1 is LNHNV and CDR2 is YYDKDF (reference sequence). This CDR3 reads CATSRGGQMNTEAFF. As DNA, the CDR3 is TGTGCCACCAGCAGGGGGGGTCAAATGAACACTGAAGCTTTCTTT.

This clone has only one observation. The chain employs TRBV15 and TRBJ1-2; tentative D call: TRBD1 (5 bases). Trimming stripped 0 bases from V and 0 bases from J, with 17 bases between. Looked up from germline, CDR1 is LNHNV and CDR2 is YYDKDF (reference sequence). The CDR3 loop spans 18 amino acids. The CDR3 region is CATSREGTGGAANYGYTF. CDR3 coding DNA: TGTGCCACCAGCAGAGAAGGGACCGGCGGCGCAGCTAACTATGGCTACACCTTC.

This sequence joins TRBV19 and TRBJ2-2; 11 positions match TRBD1. The length of the CDR3 is 15 residues. Germline V gives CDR1 LNHDA, CDR2 SQIVND (reference sequence). With 8 bases clipped from V and 4 bases from J, the junction kept 6 bases outside the gene matches. CDR3 bases: TGTGCCAGTCAGGGACAGGGGGTGCCCACCGGGGAGCTGTTTTTT. It specifies CASQGQGVPTGELFF.

This clone was found a few times. V is TRBV30 and J is TRBJ2-7; D gene ambiguous. This CDR3 has 11 amino acids. Between the trimmed V and J ends, which lost 7 bases and 2 bases, there was a span of 9 bases. Germline loops: CDR1 GTSNPN, CDR2 SVGIG (reference sequence). CDR3 protein: CAFDNTYEQYF. The CDR3 region has the DNA TGTGCCTTCGATAATACCTACGAGCAGTACTTC. Using reference TRBV30 and TRBJ2-7 for the parts outside the CDR3, the full variable domain is SQTIHQWPATLVQPVGSPLSLECTVEGTSNPNLYWYRQAAGRGLQLLFYSVGIGQISSEVPQNLSASRPQDRQFILSSKKLLLSDSGFYLCAFDNTYEQYFGPGTRLTVT.

In DNA, the CDR3 is TGTGCCAGCAGCGTAAGCGGGGGCTCTGAAGCTTTCTTT. This encodes CASSVSGGSEAFF. V and J are TRBV2 and TRBJ1-1; the D gene is possibly TRBD1 (6 bases). The ends were cut back, 6 bases at V and 6 bases at J, with 14 bases in the middle. The CDR3 spans 13 residues. The germline V gene has CDR1 SNHLY and CDR2 FYNNEI.

The chain recombines TRBV30 with TRBJ1-2, with D possibly TRBD1 on 5 matching bases. The V end lost 5 bases, the J end lost 3 bases, and 10 bases lay between the germline ends. The CDR3 runs 12 residues. Germline CDR1 GTSNPN, CDR2 SVGIG (reference sequence). CDR3 region: CAWGDPDYGYTF. CDR3 nucleotides: TGTGCCTGGGGGGACCCAGACTATGGCTACACCTTC.

The table lists this clone with a few counts. The chain combines TRBV30 with TRBJ2-5, with D perhaps TRBD1 (5 bases). CDR3 length: 14 amino acids. Germline loops: CDR1 GTSNPN, CDR2 SVGIG (reference sequence). Deletions cut 2 bases from V and 2 bases from J, with 12 bases between. This CDR3 reads CAWSHRKGQETQYF. Written as DNA, the CDR3 is TGTGCCTGGAGTCATCGTAAGGGGCAAGAGACCCAGTACTTC. Full variable domain (missing parts from reference TRBV30 and TRBJ2-5): SQTIHQWPATLVQPVGSPLSLECTVEGTSNPNLYWYRQAAGRGLQLLFYSVGIGQISSEVPQNLSASRPQDRQFILSSKKLLLSDSGFYLCAWSHRKGQETQYFGPGTRLLVL.

This clone was counted a few times. The rearrangement joins TRBV29-1 to TRBJ1-2; 11 positions match TRBD1. The CDR3 is 15 amino acids. After removal of 2 bases from V and 7 bases from J, the junction contained 9 bases not matched to a gene. Germline V CDR1 and CDR2: SQVTM, ANQGSEA. The chain's CDR3 is CSVERAGQGAGGYTF. DNA for the CDR3: TGCAGCGTTGAACGGGCTGGACAGGGGGCTGGTGGCTACACCTTC. Drawing the rest from reference TRBV29-1 and TRBJ1-2, the complete variable domain is SAVISQKPSRDICQRGTSLTIQCQVDSQVTMMFWYRQQPGQSLTLIATANQGSEATYESGFVIDKFPISRPNLTFSTLTVSNMSPEDSSIYLCSVERAGQGAGGYTFGSGTRLTVV.

This chain uses TRBV11-3 with TRBJ1-4; possible D gene TRBD1, 6 bases. Per the germline V gene, CDR1 is SGHNT and CDR2 is YENEEA. The length of the CDR3 is 14 residues. V shed 1 base and J shed 7 bases, with 10 bases lying between them. The DNA for the CDR3 is TGTGCCAGCAGCTTAGGCAGGGGCACTGAAAAACTGTTTTTT. It translates to CASSLGRGTEKLFF.

This clone was counted between two and nine times. The chain links TRBV9 to TRBJ2-5; D uncertain. Germline V gene lookup returns CDR1 SGDLS and CDR2 YYNGEE. V was shortened by 0 bases and J by 3 bases, with 12 bases between the two germline ends. This CDR3 spans 15 amino acids. Written as DNA, the CDR3 is TGTGCCAGCAGCGTAGGGACCCTGAGAGAAGAGACCCAGTACTTC. This gives the protein CASSVGTLREETQYF.

The rearrangement links TRBV30 to TRBJ2-5; tentatively, D is TRBD1 (5 bases). V dropped 0 bases and J dropped 4 bases, with 15 bases sitting between them. CDR1 GTSNPN and CDR2 SVGIG come from the germline V gene (reference sequence). The CDR3 has 15 residues. The CDR3 DNA follows: TGTGCCTGGAGTGTAGGGGCCTTGTCCGGAGAGACCCAGTACTTC. It is translated as CAWSVGALSGETQYF.

This chain uses TRBV12-5 with TRBJ1-5, with D possibly matching TRBD1 (6 bases). This CDR3 spans 18 amino acids. V was shortened by 0 bases and J by 5 bases, with 20 bases between the two germline ends. Germline V gives CDR1 LGHNT, CDR2 FRNRAP. CDR3 sequence (DNA): TGTGCTAGTGGTTTGGTACGTGGGGGCCAGGGAGGTTATCAGCCCCAGCATTTT. It yields the protein CASGLVRGGQGGYQPQHF.

In its sample, this clone was seen a few times. V gene TRBV6-8 combines with J gene TRBJ1-1, with a tentative D call TRBD1 (5 bases). V lost 2 bases, J lost 4 bases, and 17 bases lay in between. The CDR3 is made up of 16 amino acids. Germline V gene data show CDR1 as MNHGY and CDR2 as SAAAGT. The chain's CDR3 is CASSYPDTARPTEAFF. For the CDR3, the DNA is TGTGCCAGCAGTTACCCGGACACCGCCCGACCCACTGAAGCTTTCTTT.

The chain joins TRBV19 to TRBJ1-5; tentatively, D is TRBD1 (5 bases). This CDR3 has 15 residues. Deletions cut 5 bases from V and 1 base from J, with 12 bases between. Germline CDR1 and CDR2: LNHDA and SQIVND (reference sequence). In DNA form, the CDR3 reads TGTGCCAGTAGTCCCGACAGACTGAGCAATCAGCCCCAGCATTTT. The encoded protein is CASSPDRLSNQPQHF.

Here the CDR3 DNA reads TGTGCTAGTGGTTTGGACCAGGGGAGGCATCAGCCCCAGCATTTT. It yields the protein CASGLDQGRHQPQHF. This chain connects TRBV12-5 to TRBJ1-5; tentative D call: TRBD1 (6 bases). CDR3 length: 15 residues. CDR1 and CDR2 (germline): LGHNT, FRNRAP. Trimming cost V 1 base and J 5 bases, with 12 bases left between them.

This clone was picked up a small number of times. The chain is built from TRBV9 and TRBJ1-5, with D maybe TRBD1 (6 bases). Trimming removed 6 bases at V and 1 base at J, with 17 bases between. CDR1 is SGDLS, CDR2 YYNGEE, per germline. The length of the CDR3 is 16 residues. CDR3 nucleotides: TGTGCCAGCAAGAGCTCCCTAGGACAGAGCAATCAGCCCCAGCATTTT. Protein product: CASKSSLGQSNQPQHF.

The chain uses TRBV18 and TRBJ1-1; D uncertain. Germline V gene lookup returns CDR1 KGHSH and CDR2 LQKENI. V was pared by 3 bases and J by 4 bases, with 15 bases between. The CDR3 spans 15 residues. CDR3 region: CASSPGRKGLTEAFF. For the CDR3, the DNA is TGTGCCAGCTCACCGGGCAGGAAGGGCCTCACTGAAGCTTTCTTT.

This clone was seen a handful of times. This chain uses TRBV6-8 with TRBJ2-2; 7 bases are a match to TRBD1. CDR1 is MNHGY, CDR2 SAAAGT, per germline. With V trimmed by 0 bases and J by 4 bases, 5 bases remained unmatched. This CDR3 contains 16 residues. CDR3 amino acids: CASSYSKGAGTGELFF. DNA for the CDR3: TGTGCCAGCAGTTACTCCAAGGGGGCCGGCACCGGGGAGCTGTTTTTT.

The genes are TRBV18 and TRBJ2-2; D ambiguous. V gave up 4 bases and J gave up 0 bases, with 9 bases separating them. CDR3 length equals 15 residues. The germline CDR1 and CDR2 sequences are KGHSH and LQKENI. The CDR3 sequence is CASSLVATNTGELFF. DNA for the CDR3: TGTGCCAGCTCACTCGTAGCAACGAACACCGGGGAGCTGTTTTTT. The whole variable domain, remainder taken from reference TRBV18 and TRBJ2-2, is NAGVMQNPRHLVRRRGQEARLRCSPMKGHSHVYWYRQLPEEGLKFMVYLQKENIIDESGMPKERFSAEFPKEGPSILRIQQVVRGDSAAYFCASSLVATNTGELFFGEGSRLTVL.

The gene calls are TRBV28 and TRBJ2-7, with a weak D call TRBD1 (6 bases). The V end lost 6 bases, the J end lost 4 bases, and 10 bases lay between the germline ends. Looked up from germline, CDR1 is MDHEN and CDR2 is SYDVKM. This CDR3 region has 12 residues. Here the CDR3 DNA reads TGTGCCAGCAGCGGGACAACATACGAGCAGTACTTC. Encoded protein: CASSGTTYEQYF.